Detailed here is one TCR beta chain. CDR3 size: 14 residues. Per germline, CDR1 MGHDK and CDR2 SYGVNS. The V gene lost 1 base and the J gene lost 5 bases, with 11 bases spanning the gap. Cells designated naive CD8 were CD45RO-negative and were positively selected for CCR7, with terminally differentiated effector memory CD45RA+ cells excluded. The donors were adults (healthy and HIV-negative) with no recent acute infections or vaccinations. The data were produced by immunoSEQ multiplex PCR, yet TCRdb's version contains in-frame clones alone and is incomplete. The table shows a few million clones, with around 95% occurring only once. The data originate from a study of shared clonotypes between healthy human individuals. Study at large: Three men and a couple of women, aged 18 to 49, were donors.

This sequence joins TRBV25-1 and TRBJ1-2; D not certain. Sequences were obtained from naive CD8+ T cells from PBMCs. The source of this sequence is a man aged 18 to 30 in good health. Some clones in this sample may be carry-over from other donors' samples. In DNA form, the CDR3 reads TGTGCCAGCAGTGAATTCGCCGAGAGATATGGCTACACCTTC. Amino acids: CASSEFAERYGYTF.